These 27 T cell receptor beta chains were all obtained from the same sample, sequenced in a study of blood T cell repertoires in COVID-19. Generated by immunoSEQ multiplex PCR, the TCRdb table keeps only in-frame clones and is missing some. This sample carries about 500,000 clones, 89% of them seen once, and the ten largest clones take 0.8% to 0.9%. Sample: peripheral blood. These receptors all come from a man aged 18 to 30 with COVID-19, enrolled during active disease.

The chain has TRBV5-1 and TRBJ2-2; 10 bases fit TRBD1. The germline CDR1 and CDR2 sequences are SGHRS and YFSETQ. V lost 0 bases and J lost 6; bases outside the gene matches: 5. This CDR3 is 16 amino acids long. The CDR3 is CASSLGDRGIPGELFF. The CDR3, as DNA: TGCGCCAGCAGCTTGGGGGACAGGGGTATCCCCGGGGAGCTGTTTTTT. Filled out from reference TRBV5-1 and TRBJ2-2, the complete variable domain reads KAGVTQTPRYLIKTRGQQVTLSCSPISGHRSVSWYQQTPGQGLQFLFEYFSETQRNKGNFPGRFSGRQFSNSRSEMNVSTLELGDSALYLCASSLGDRGIPGELFFGEGSRLTVL.

The V and J genes are TRBV6-2 or TRBV6-3 and TRBJ1-5; D remains unclear. V lost 0 bases to trimming and J lost 7 bases, with 13 bases between them. This CDR3 has 15 residues. Germline loops: CDR1 MNHEY, CDR2 SVGEGT. The DNA for the CDR3 is TGTGCCAGCAGTTACTCGAGGCTAGGTGTACAGCCCCAGCATTTT. This codes for CASSYSRLGVQPQHF.

The CDR3 coding sequence is TGTGCCAGCAGCCAAAACCTGCCGCGGCAAGAGACCCAGTACTTC. It is translated as CASSQNLPRQETQYF. The chain joins TRBV16 to TRBJ2-5; D gene uncertain. Germline V gives CDR1 KGHSY, CDR2 FQNENV. The CDR3 contains 15 residues. V lost 2 bases, J lost 2 bases, and 12 bases lay in between.

The rearrangement joins TRBV19 to TRBJ2-2; D is uncertain. CDR3 length: 13 amino acids. Germline-derived CDR1 and CDR2 are LNHDA and SQIVND (reference sequence). Trimming removed 1 base from V and 6 bases from J, with 6 bases in between. As DNA, the CDR3 is TGTGCCAGTAGTATAGTATATCCCGGGGAGCTGTTTTTT. Translated: CASSIVYPGELFF.

The V call is TRBV3-1 (or the pseudogene TRBV3-2), the J call TRBJ1-3; D remains unclear. Germline-derived CDR1 and CDR2 are LGHDT and YNNKEL (reference sequence). Trimming removed 6 bases from V and 3 bases from J, with 9 bases in between. This CDR3 comprises 13 residues. For the CDR3, the DNA is TGTGCCAGCAGACTAGAATATGGAAACACCATATATTTT. Protein sequence: CASRLEYGNTIYF.

The rearrangement uses TRBV7-8 and TRBJ1-1, with a possible D match to TRBD1 (6 bases). V was shortened by 5 bases and J by 2 bases, with 18 bases between the two germline ends. This CDR3 region has 16 residues. CDR1 SGHVS and CDR2 FQNEAQ come from the germline V gene. CDR3 loop: CASSLDRGTSNTEAFF. CDR3 coding DNA: TGTGCCAGCAGCCTTGACAGAGGGACATCAAACACTGAAGCTTTCTTT.

The chain joins TRBV5-4 to TRBJ2-2, with TRBD1 as a possible D gene (6 bases). V lost 4 bases, J lost 0 bases, and 10 bases lay in between. Germline CDR1 reads SGHNT; CDR2 reads YYREEE (reference sequence). The CDR3 runs 15 residues. CDR3 DNA sequence: TGTGCCAGCAGCCAGGGGTTCGCGAACACCGGGGAGCTGTTTTTT. Encoded protein: CASSQGFANTGELFF.

The V gene is TRBV15, the J gene TRBJ1-1; the match to TRBD1 covers 7 bases. V lost 0 bases, J lost 6 bases, and 4 bases stayed unmatched. In germline, CDR1 is LNHNV, CDR2 YYDKDF (reference sequence). The CDR3 sequence is 14 residues long. The CDR3 here is CATSRDTTGSEAFF. The CDR3 nucleotides read TGTGCCACCAGCAGAGATACGACAGGGTCTGAAGCTTTCTTT.

The J gene is TRBJ1-1, the V gene TRBV2, with 8 bases identical to TRBD1. From germline, CDR1 is SNHLY and CDR2 FYNNEI. The length of the CDR3 is 14 residues. J lost 5 bases, V lost 9 bases, and 11 bases had no gene match. Here the CDR3 DNA reads TGTGCCAGTAATCAGGGGGCAGGGGAAACTGAAGCTTTCTTT. As protein: CASNQGAGETEAFF.

The chain uses TRBV6-6 and TRBJ2-5; TRBD2 matches at 8 bases. Germline CDR1 and CDR2: MNHNY and SVGAGI (reference sequence). J was trimmed by 3 bases and V by 2 bases; bases with no gene match: 2. The CDR3 totals 14 residues. The CDR3: CASSYPGGEETQYF. CDR3 sequence (DNA): TGTGCCAGCAGTTACCCCGGGGGGGAAGAGACCCAGTACTTC.

This chain connects TRBV6-5 to TRBJ2-1; TRBD1 aligns across 7 bases. Germline CDR1 is MNHEY and CDR2 is SVGAGI. The ends lost 6 bases at V and 4 bases at J; junction bases unmatched: 9. The CDR3 is 15 residues long. The CDR3 spells CASSPDRVGYNEQFF. The CDR3 bases are TGTGCCAGCAGCCCCGACAGGGTAGGGTACAATGAGCAGTTCTTC.

V usage is TRBV4-2 and J usage is TRBJ2-3, with TRBD2 matching over 8 bases. The CDR3 runs to 17 residues. The germline CDR1 and CDR2 sequences are LGHNA and YNFKEQ. V trimming: 1 base; J trimming: 0 bases; junction bases outside the gene matches: 6. CDR3 sequence (DNA): TGTGCCAGCAGCCAAGGGGTGAGCGGGGGAAGCACAGATACGCAGTATTTT. It specifies CASSQGVSGGSTDTQYF.

A single count supports this clone. The genes are TRBV18 and TRBJ1-6; D remains unclear. V lost 3 bases and J lost 7, with 7 bases in between. The CDR3 contains 13 residues. Germline CDR1 is KGHSH and CDR2 is LQKENI. The DNA of the CDR3 is TGTGCCAGCTCACCGGAGGCGAATTCACCCCTCCACTTT. Residues: CASSPEANSPLHF.

The V call is TRBV10-2, the J call TRBJ2-3; D unclear. V lost 5 bases and J lost 2, with 11 bases in between. The length of the CDR3 is 14 residues. Germline CDR1 and CDR2: WSHSY and SAAADI. Written as DNA, the CDR3 is TGCGCCAGCAGTCAGAGACTCGTCACAGATACGCAGTATTTT. Its translation: CASSQRLVTDTQYF.

As DNA, the CDR3 is TGTGCCAGCAGTGAGTTCGGGGTGGCCGGGGAGCTGTTTTTT. Protein: CASSEFGVAGELFF. The chain has TRBV6-1 and TRBJ2-2; possibly TRBD2 for D (5 bases). This CDR3 has 14 residues. V gave up 3 bases and J gave up 6 bases, with 11 bases separating them. Germline V gene sequence: CDR1 MNHNS, CDR2 SASEGT.

This clone came up a few times. CDR3 region: CASSLVGSEQFF. The CDR3 nucleotides are TGTGCCAGCAGCTTAGTAGGGAGCGAGCAGTTCTTC. The chain joins TRBV13 to TRBJ2-1, with D possibly matching TRBD2 (5 bases). The V gene's germline CDR1 is PRHDT and CDR2 FYEKMQ (reference sequence). The CDR3 length is 12 residues. V shed 1 base and J shed 10 bases, with 8 bases lying between them. Drawing the rest from reference TRBV13 and TRBJ2-1, the complete variable domain is AAGVIQSPRHLIKEKRETATLKCYPIPRHDTVYWYQQGPGQDPQFLISFYEKMQSDKGSIPDRFSAQQFSDYHSELNMSSLELGDSALYFCASSLVGSEQFFGPGTRLTVL.

The chain joins TRBV14 to TRBJ1-2, with D maybe TRBD1 (5 bases). Trimming left V 5 bases short and J 2 bases short, with 9 bases between. The CDR3 loop spans 13 amino acids. Germline V gives CDR1 SGHDN, CDR2 FVKESK. CDR3 nucleotides: TGTGCCAGCAGCTCTCAGGGAAACTATGGCTACACCTTC. It is translated as CASSSQGNYGYTF.

The chain is built from TRBV13 and TRBJ1-5; tentatively, D is TRBD1 (6 bases). The V end was cut by 0 bases, the J end by 6 bases, with 9 bases between. This CDR3 is built from 14 residues. Per the germline V gene, CDR1 is PRHDT and CDR2 is FYEKMQ (reference sequence). As DNA, the CDR3 is TGTGCCAGCAGCTTAGGGGGGGCGGGTCAGCCCCAGCATTTT. Protein product: CASSLGGAGQPQHF.

V usage is TRBV7-9 and J usage is TRBJ2-1, with 12 positions matching TRBD2. The germline CDR1 and CDR2 sequences are SEHNR and FQNEAQ (reference sequence). This CDR3 has 14 residues. Losses at the gene ends were 5 bases for V and 9 bases for J; bases not matched to a gene: 5. The CDR3 sequence is CASSPGLAGSEQFF. CDR3 bases: TGTGCCAGCAGCCCGGGACTAGCGGGCAGTGAGCAGTTCTTC. The whole variable domain, remainder taken from reference TRBV7-9 and TRBJ2-1, is DTGVSQNPRHKITKRGQNVTFRCDPISEHNRLYWYRQTLGQGPEFLTYFQNEAQLEKSRLLSDRFSAERPKGSFSTLEIQRTEQGDSAMYLCASSPGLAGSEQFFGPGTRLTVL.

This chain joins TRBV12-3 or TRBV12-4 and TRBJ2-5, with D possibly TRBD2 on 5 matching bases. This CDR3 has 13 amino acids. Trimming left V 8 bases short and J 0 bases short, with 10 bases between. The CDR3 DNA follows: TGTGCCAGCCGAGACGGGAACCAAGAGACCCAGTACTTC. Residues: CASRDGNQETQYF.

The chain joins TRBV30 to TRBJ1-5; 8 bases are shared with TRBD1. The CDR3 is 14 amino acids. Looked up from germline, CDR1 is GTSNPN and CDR2 is SVGIG (reference sequence). The V segment lost 5 bases and the J segment 5 bases; nucleotides outside the gene matches: 8. In nucleotides, the CDR3 is TGTGCCTGGGAAGTTGGGACAGGAGATCAGCCCCAGCATTTT. Protein sequence: CAWEVGTGDQPQHF.

Note on this clone: This sample includes further DNA sequences coding for the same CDR3. V and J are TRBV28 and TRBJ2-1; D perhaps matches TRBD1 (5 bases). Germline V gene lookup returns CDR1 MDHEN and CDR2 SYDVKM. Trimming stripped 2 bases from V and 3 bases from J, with 5 bases between. This CDR3 is 13 amino acids long. The CDR3 spells CASSLDSYNEQFF. The CDR3 bases are TGTGCCAGCAGTTTAGACAGCTACAATGAGCAGTTCTTC.

This chain links TRBV2 with TRBJ2-7, with TRBD2 as a possible D gene (5 bases). The germline V and J ends were trimmed by 5 bases and 1 base, with 9 bases remaining between them. This CDR3 spans 13 amino acids. Per the germline V gene, CDR1 is SNHLY and CDR2 is FYNNEI. CDR3 sequence reads: CASSRGLSYEQYF. CDR3 DNA: TGTGCCAGCAGTCGCGGGCTTTCCTACGAGCAGTACTTC.

CDR3 in DNA: TGTGCCAGCACTAGGGGGTCTGGGGCCAACGTCCTGACTTTC. Protein sequence: CASTRGSGANVLTF. V gene TRBV27 combines with J gene TRBJ2-6; a weak D match, TRBD1 (6 bases). V shed 7 bases and J shed 1 base, with 8 bases lying between them. Germline assignment: CDR1 MNHEY and CDR2 SMNVEV (reference sequence). This CDR3 contains 14 residues.

The V gene is TRBV7-9, the J gene TRBJ2-5, with 11 bases lining up with TRBD2. CDR1 is SEHNR, CDR2 FQNEAQ, per germline (reference sequence). The V and J ends lost 5 bases and 4 bases, in that order; junction bases with no gene match: 6. The CDR3 extends over 15 amino acids. The CDR3 loop is CASSKATSGRETQYF. Written as DNA, the CDR3 is TGTGCCAGCAGCAAAGCTACTAGCGGGAGAGAGACCCAGTACTTC. Full variable domain (outside the CDR3, taken from reference TRBV7-9 and TRBJ2-5): DTGVSQNPRHKITKRGQNVTFRCDPISEHNRLYWYRQTLGQGPEFLTYFQNEAQLEKSRLLSDRFSAERPKGSFSTLEIQRTEQGDSAMYLCASSKATSGRETQYFGPGTRLLVL.

The genes are TRBV6-5 and TRBJ1-1; 7 bases map to TRBD1. This CDR3 region has 14 residues. With V trimmed by 4 bases and J by 5 bases, 7 bases remained unmatched. Germline V CDR1 and CDR2: MNHEY, SVGAGI. The CDR3 bases are TGTGCCAGCAGTTTAGACAGGGCTCGGACTGAAGCTTTCTTT. This gives the protein CASSLDRARTEAFF.

For the CDR3, the DNA is TGTGCCAGCAGCCCCAGCGGTCTCGGGAGGGCCTTCCGGCAGTTCTTC. Translation gives CASSPSGLGRAFRQFF. J is TRBJ2-1 and V is TRBV11-2; TRBD2 aligns across 8 bases. V dropped 5 bases and J dropped 12; count of bases not matched to a gene: 18. In germline, CDR1 is SGHAT, CDR2 FQNNGV. CDR3 length: 16 amino acids.